This record concerns one T cell receptor (beta chain) sequence. Its matching antigen is unknown. The sample is drawn from a study of OX40 agonist ivuxolimab in advanced cancers. At the level of the study: Checkpoint inhibitors had been given previously to 35% to 50% of patients. General study results and limits: CD4+ and CD8+ blood T cells expanded clonally by week 6 at 0.1 to 3.0 mg/kg.

Generated by immunoSEQ multiplex PCR, the TCRdb table keeps only in-frame clones and is missing some. The data show roughly 60,000 clones, less than 95% seen once. The specimen was CD4+ or CD8+ T cells sorted from blood, collected in a trial of the OX40 agonist ivuxolimab. This TCR was recovered from an adult with an advanced solid tumor such as melanoma, head and neck, liver or kidney cancer.

The CDR3 bases are TGTGCCAGCAGCTTAGGGGCGGGAAGAAGCAATGAGCAGTTCTTC. This encodes CASSLGAGRSNEQFF. V and J are TRBV7-9 and TRBJ2-1; possibly TRBD2 for D (6 bases). In germline, CDR1 is SEHNR, CDR2 FQNEAQ (reference sequence). This CDR3 region has 15 residues. Trimming stripped 1 base from V and 6 bases from J, with 13 bases between.